A few counts support the clone carrying this T cell receptor beta chain. No antigen is known for it. The data originate from a study of neurological immune-mediated disorders. Points from the study as a whole: For the multiple sclerosis repertoire cluster, an association with any clinical or MRI feature was absent. HTLV-1-associated myelopathy led in TCR clonal expansion, while multiple sclerosis ranked lowest, below healthy controls. One related-CDR3 cluster, identified by phylogenetic grouping, held the repertoires of 18 of 34 multiple sclerosis patients and was a possible signature.

This CDR3 comprises 15 residues. The germline CDR1 and CDR2 sequences are LGHNA and YNFKEQ. Trimming pared 1 base from V and 6 bases from J, leaving 14 bases between. The time point here: longitudinal time-point 2. TCRdb fed the 5' RACE reads into MiXCR, producing one record per CDR3 protein. This sample yields roughly 80,000 distinct CDR3 sequences, of which 5.8% are seen a single time; approximately 7.9% belongs to the top ten. The clonotype was recovered from a woman aged 60 to 75 with multiple sclerosis. This rearrangement joins TRBV4-2 to TRBJ2-3; the D call may be TRBD1 or TRBD2 (5 bases each). The specimen was PBMCs. CDR3 sequence reads: CASSQVGASPDTQYF. The DNA of the CDR3 is TGTGCCAGCAGCCAAGTTGGGGCTAGCCCGGATACGCAGTATTTT.